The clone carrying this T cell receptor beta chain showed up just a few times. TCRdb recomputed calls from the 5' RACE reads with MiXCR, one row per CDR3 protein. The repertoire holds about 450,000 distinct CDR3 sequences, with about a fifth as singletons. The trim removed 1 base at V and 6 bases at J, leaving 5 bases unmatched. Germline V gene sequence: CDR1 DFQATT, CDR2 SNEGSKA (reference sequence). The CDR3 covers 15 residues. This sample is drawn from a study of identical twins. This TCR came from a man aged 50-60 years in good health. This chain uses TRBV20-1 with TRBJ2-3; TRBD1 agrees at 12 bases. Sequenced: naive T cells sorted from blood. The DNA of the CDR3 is TGCAGTGCTAGAGCGGGACAGGGGGCGACGGATACGCAGTATTTT. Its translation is CSARAGQGATDTQYF.